This TCR beta chain is drawn from a study of CD8 T cells in ankylosing spondylitis. General study points: Researchers report that disease-linked clones proved CD8+ and relatively rare in peripheral blood. There were earlier reports of some motif variants in reactive arthritis synovial fluid and blood. In ankylosing spondylitis blood, a motif of roughly eight highly homologous TCR beta variants appeared characteristic.

Germline loops: CDR1 SGHNT, CDR2 YENEEA. This CDR3 comprises 14 residues. Trimming stripped 8 bases from V and 1 base from J, with 14 bases between. This clonotype was seen many times. What it binds is unknown. Researchers built TCR beta libraries using quantitative 5'-RACE with molecular barcodes. Each CDR3 protein gets one entry after TCRdb re-called the 5' RACE reads with MiXCR. The sample has about 250,000 distinct CDR3 sequences, roughly a tenth seen once; the top ten hold 2.5% to 3%. The V gene is TRBV11-3, the J gene TRBJ1-1; D might be TRBD1 (5 bases). The sample comprised blood, either unsorted or a sorted T cell fraction (not recorded which). This TCR was sampled from a male donor with ankylosing spondylitis or in good health (not recorded which). CDR3 region: CASGKGSANTEAFF. The CDR3 region has the DNA TGTGCCAGCGGTAAGGGGTCGGCGAACACTGAAGCTTTCTTT.